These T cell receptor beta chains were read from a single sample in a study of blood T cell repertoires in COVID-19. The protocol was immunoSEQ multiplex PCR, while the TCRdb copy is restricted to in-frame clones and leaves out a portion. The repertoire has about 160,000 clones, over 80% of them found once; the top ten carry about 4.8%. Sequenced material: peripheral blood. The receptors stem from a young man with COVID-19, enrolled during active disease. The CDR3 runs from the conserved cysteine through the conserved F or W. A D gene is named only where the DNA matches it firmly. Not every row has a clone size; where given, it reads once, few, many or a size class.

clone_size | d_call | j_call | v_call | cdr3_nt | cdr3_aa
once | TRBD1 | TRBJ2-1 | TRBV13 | TGTGCCAGCAGCGGCCCCCGACAGGGGGTTCCCAATGAGCAGTTCTTC | CASSGPRQGVPNEQFF
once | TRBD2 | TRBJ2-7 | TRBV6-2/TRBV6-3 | TGTGCCAGCAGTTACCGTCCTAGCGGCTGGAGCTCCTACGAGCAGTACTTC | CASSYRPSGWSSYEQYF
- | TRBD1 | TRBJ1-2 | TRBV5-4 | TGTGCCAGCAGCTCCCGGGACAGGGGAGGCGGCTACACCTTC | CASSSRDRGGGYTF
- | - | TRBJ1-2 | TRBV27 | TGTGCCAGCAGGCTCGGGAGGGGGGCTGGTGAGGACTATGGCTACACCTTC | CASRLGRGAGEDYGYTF
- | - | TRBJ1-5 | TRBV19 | TGTGCCAGTAGTATAACGGACAGCGGCAATCAGCCCCAGCATTTT | CASSITDSGNQPQHF
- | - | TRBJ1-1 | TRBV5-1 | TGCGCCAGCACTATCGTTGAGGGTGGGACTGAAGCTTTCTTT | CASTIVEGGTEAFF
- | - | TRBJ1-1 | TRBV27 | TGTGCCAGCAGTTTAGGTTGGAGGACTGAAGCTTTCTTT | CASSLGWRTEAFF
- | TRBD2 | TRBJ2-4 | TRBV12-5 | TGTGCTAGTGGCACGGGGGGTCCTATAGCCAAAAACATTCAGTACTTC | CASGTGGPIAKNIQYF
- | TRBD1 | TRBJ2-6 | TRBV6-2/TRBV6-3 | TGTGCCAGCAGTTACAGGGGGACAGGGGTTTCTGGGGCCAACGTCCTGACTTTC | CASSYRGTGVSGANVLTF
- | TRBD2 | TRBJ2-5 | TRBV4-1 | TGCGCCAGCAGCCAAAGGGGACTAGCGGGAGTGGGGACCCAGTACTTC | CASSQRGLAGVGTQYF
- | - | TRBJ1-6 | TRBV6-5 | TGTGCCAGCAGAACGACAGATTATAATTCACCCCTCCACTTT | CASRTTDYNSPLHF
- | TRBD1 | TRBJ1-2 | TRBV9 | TGTGCCAGCAGCGTAGGGCGGACAGGGGGGGTCGAGGGCTACACCTTC | CASSVGRTGGVEGYTF
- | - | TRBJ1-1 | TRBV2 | TGTGCCAGCAGTGATCGGGACATAACCCCTGAAGCTTTCTTT | CASSDRDITPEAFF
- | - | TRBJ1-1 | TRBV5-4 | TGTGCCAGCAGCTTGAGTTCGGGCAGGGCCACTGAAGCTTTCTTT | CASSLSSGRATEAFF
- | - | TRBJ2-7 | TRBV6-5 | TGTGCCAGCAGTTACTCAGGGGCCTACGAGCAGTACTTC | CASSYSGAYEQYF
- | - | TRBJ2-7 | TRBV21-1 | TGTGCCAGCACCCCGAGGCGTAGCGGGGGCCCGACTGATTACGAGCAGTACTTC | CASTPRRSGGPTDYEQYF
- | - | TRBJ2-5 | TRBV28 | TGTGCCAGCTCCTTCATACGGGGAGGCGAGACCCAGTACTTC | CASSFIRGGETQYF
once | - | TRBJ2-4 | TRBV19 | TGTGCCAGTAGTACCCTTGACTATCTACTAGCCAAAAACATTCAGTACTTC | CASSTLDYLLAKNIQYF
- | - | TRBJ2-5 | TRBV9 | TGTGCCAGCAGCCCCGGGGACATCCAAGAGACCCAGTACTTC | CASSPGDIQETQYF
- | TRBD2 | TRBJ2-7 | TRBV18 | TGTGCCAGCTCACCCTCCGGGACTAGCGGGAGCCGTCTGTCCGAGCAGTACTTC | CASSPSGTSGSRLSEQYF
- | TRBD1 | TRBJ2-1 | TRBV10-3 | TGTGCCATCGGCCCAGACAGGGACAATGAGCAGTTCTTC | CAIGPDRDNEQFF
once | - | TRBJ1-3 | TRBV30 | TGTGCCTGGAGTGTAGCCGGAAACACCATATATTTT | CAWSVAGNTIYF
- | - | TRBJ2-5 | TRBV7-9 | TGTGCCAGCAGCTTTCTACTGAGTCAAGAGACCCAGTACTTC | CASSFLLSQETQYF
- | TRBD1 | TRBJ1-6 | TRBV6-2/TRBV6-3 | TGTGCCAGCAGTTACGAGGGGACAGGGGGACGGTCACCCCTCCACTTT | CASSYEGTGGRSPLHF
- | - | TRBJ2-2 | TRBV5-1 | TGCGCCAGCAGCTTGGAACTAGGAGACACCGGGGAGCTGTTTTTT | CASSLELGDTGELFF
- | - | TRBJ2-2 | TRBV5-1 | TGCGCCAGCAGCTTGGCCGGGACAACGAACACCGGGGAGCTGTTTTTT | CASSLAGTTNTGELFF
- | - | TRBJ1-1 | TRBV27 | TGTGCCAGCAGTTCACCGGGTTTGAACACTGAAGCTTTCTTT | CASSSPGLNTEAFF
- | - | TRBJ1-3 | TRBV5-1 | TGCGCCAGCAGCTTGGCCGGGGATGGAAACACCATATATTTT | CASSLAGDGNTIYF
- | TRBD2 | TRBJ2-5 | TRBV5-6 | TGTGCCAGCAGCTGGGGGGGTGAGGAGACCCAGTACTTC | CASSWGGEETQYF
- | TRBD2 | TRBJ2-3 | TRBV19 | TGTGCCAGTAGTATCGGGACTAGCGGGTTGGCTACAGATACGCAGTATTTT | CASSIGTSGLATDTQYF
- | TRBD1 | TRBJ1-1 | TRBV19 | TGTGCCAGTAGTCTACAGGGGCGGTACACTGAAGCTTTCTTT | CASSLQGRYTEAFF
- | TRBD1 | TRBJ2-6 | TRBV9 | TGTGCCAGCAGCGTAGAGGGGGCGGGCGGGGCCAACGTCCTGACTTTC | CASSVEGAGGANVLTF